Shown below are 10 T cell receptor beta chains from a single sample sequenced in a study of blood T cells in healthy people across ages. For the second PCR, which ran for 7 to 11 cycles, a sample-barcoded 5' primer and a J-beta primer mix were used. TCRdb called the 5' RACE reads again in MiXCR, with one record for every CDR3 protein. The table includes about 1.6 million distinct CDR3 sequences, almost 35% detected once. Sequencing was carried out using blood. These receptor sequences come from a woman aged 25 to 39 in good health.

Ten or more counts support this clonotype. The chain is built from TRBV27 and TRBJ2-7, with D tentatively TRBD1 or TRBD2 (5 bases each). The ends were cut back, 4 bases at V and 3 bases at J, with 16 bases in the middle. The length of the CDR3 is 15 residues. The germline V gene encodes CDR1 MNHEY and CDR2 SMNVEV (reference sequence). CDR3 coding DNA: TGTGCCAGCAGTTCGGGACCCGCGGCCCTCTACGAGCAGTACTTC. Its translation: CASSSGPAALYEQYF.

The J gene is TRBJ1-2, the V gene TRBV20-1; a weak D match, TRBD1 (6 bases). This CDR3 is 15 amino acids long. Germline V gene data show CDR1 as DFQATT and CDR2 as SNEGSKA (reference sequence). Trimming stripped 3 bases from V and 4 bases from J, with 18 bases between. The CDR3 DNA is TGCAGTGCTAGCGACAGGACGACCGGGGGCTATGGCTACACCTTC. Translated, it gives CSASDRTTGGYGYTF.

This clonotype was detected only a few times. The chain couples TRBV4-2 to TRBJ2-3, with 10 bases aligning to TRBD2. With 0 bases clipped from V and 2 bases from J, the junction kept 11 bases outside the gene matches. Germline V lookup: CDR1 LGHNA, CDR2 YNFKEQ. The CDR3 contains 19 residues. The DNA of the CDR3 is TGTGCCAGCAGCCAAGATCCGGCTAGCGGGGGTACGACCACAGATACGCAGTATTTT. Translation gives CASSQDPASGGTTTDTQYF.

This clonotype has a handful of counts. This chain uses TRBV6-6 with TRBJ2-1; 8 nucleotides align to TRBD1. Germline loops: CDR1 MNHNY, CDR2 SVGAGI (reference sequence). The CDR3 is made up of 15 amino acids. Trimming removed 7 bases from V and 4 bases from J; junction bases left unmatched: 9. CDR3 loop: CASNTGTGVYNEQFF. CDR3 nucleotide sequence: TGTGCCAGCAATACCGGGACAGGAGTTTACAATGAGCAGTTCTTC.

This clonotype was seen a few times. This chain joins TRBV5-1 and TRBJ2-7; perhaps TRBD1 as D (7 bases). This CDR3 has 14 residues. V dropped 2 bases and J dropped 2 bases, with 11 bases sitting between them. Germline values: CDR1 SGHRS, CDR2 YFSETQ. In DNA form, the CDR3 reads TGCGCCAGCAGCTTACCAGGGGGGCCCTACGAGCAGTACTTC. Its translation is CASSLPGGPYEQYF.

The chain is built from TRBV14 and TRBJ1-2; no reliable D call. The V gene lost 5 bases and the J gene lost 1 base, with 11 bases spanning the gap. CDR1 is SGHDN and CDR2 is FVKESK in the germline V gene. The CDR3 has 14 residues. The CDR3 nucleotides are TGTGCCAGCAGCTCCGGGGTGATTAACTATGGCTACACCTTC. Amino acid sequence: CASSSGVINYGYTF.

This chain connects TRBV27 to TRBJ2-2; D may be TRBD2 (6 bases). From germline, CDR1 is MNHEY and CDR2 SMNVEV (reference sequence). Trimming cost V 3 bases and J 7 bases, with 18 bases left between them. The CDR3 length is 16 residues. The chain's CDR3 is CASSFMPQVEGGELFF. CDR3 in DNA: TGTGCCAGCAGTTTTATGCCGCAGGTGGAGGGCGGGGAGCTGTTTTTT.

This chain uses TRBV7-3 with TRBJ2-1; 12 positions match TRBD2. The CDR3 is made up of 13 amino acids. CDR1 and CDR2 (germline): SGHTA, FQGTGA. Germline trimming cut 3 bases from V and 12 bases from J; bases unmatched to any gene: 3. CDR3 residues: CASSFGLAGRQFF. The DNA of the CDR3 is TGTGCCAGCAGCTTTGGACTAGCGGGGAGGCAGTTCTTC.

There are a few counts of this clonotype. The chain is built from TRBV7-6 and TRBJ2-3; D is tentatively TRBD1 or TRBD2 (5 bases each). The CDR3 runs to 14 residues. Trimming took off 2 bases at V and 6 bases at J, with 12 bases between the two ends. CDR1 SGHVS and CDR2 FNYEAQ come from the germline V gene. The CDR3 is CASSLFGTRDTQYF. The CDR3 region has the DNA TGTGCCAGCAGCTTATTTGGGACCCGGGATACGCAGTATTTT.

The chain employs TRBV15 and TRBJ2-1; 7 bases match TRBD2. Germline CDR1 reads LNHNV; CDR2 reads YYDKDF (reference sequence). The CDR3 covers 16 residues. The V segment lost 4 bases and the J segment 5 bases; nucleotides outside the gene matches: 11. The CDR3 nucleotides are TGTGCCACCAGCAAACCGACTAGCCTCACTAACAATGAGCAGTTCTTC. The encoded protein is CATSKPTSLTNNEQFF.